This entry lists 28 T cell receptor beta chains sequenced from one sample in a study of blood T cell repertoires in COVID-19. Sequencing was performed with immunoSEQ multiplex PCR; in TCRdb, only in-frame clones are kept and a portion is missing. Of about 100,000 clones detected, about 88% appear once; the ten largest clones hold 7% to 9%. Specimen: peripheral blood. The receptors were gathered from a man under 40 in a cohort sampled during active COVID-19.

The rearrangement uses TRBV9 and TRBJ2-5; 16 bases map to TRBD2. CDR3 size: 17 residues. Germline V gene data show CDR1 as SGDLS and CDR2 as YYNGEE. With V trimmed by 4 bases and J by 4 bases, 7 bases remained unmatched. The CDR3 protein is CASSSGTSGGARETQYF. CDR3 DNA sequence: TGTGCCAGCAGCTCGGGGACTAGCGGGGGGGCGAGAGAGACCCAGTACTTC.

V usage is TRBV2 and J usage is TRBJ1-1, with D hard to call. Germline CDR1 and CDR2: SNHLY and FYNNEI. Trimming pared 1 base from V and 0 bases from J, leaving 9 bases between. This CDR3 comprises 15 residues. The CDR3 nucleotides are TGTGCCAGCAGTGAAGGTTGGGCAATGAACACTGAAGCTTTCTTT. Its translation is CASSEGWAMNTEAFF.

This clone was counted a single time. The chain has TRBV6-5 and TRBJ1-1; maybe TRBD1 (6 bases). This CDR3 has 14 residues. CDR1 and CDR2 (germline): MNHEY, SVGAGI. The ends were cut back, 5 bases at V and 1 base at J, with 11 bases in the middle. The CDR3 coding sequence is TGTGCCAGCAGTCTCCAGGGGAGGAACACTGAAGCTTTCTTT. This translates into CASSLQGRNTEAFF.

This clone was seen just once. The chain uses TRBV6-5 and TRBJ2-7, with 8 nucleotides matching TRBD1. Germline values: CDR1 MNHEY, CDR2 SVGAGI. This CDR3 contains 14 residues. Trimming cost V 0 bases and J 5 bases; bases outside gene matches: 3. The CDR3 protein is CASSYSGQGHEQYF. In nucleotides, the CDR3 is TGTGCCAGCAGTTACTCCGGACAGGGACACGAGCAGTACTTC.

This chain joins TRBV5-6 and TRBJ1-1, with 7 nucleotides matching TRBD1. Per germline, CDR1 SGHDT and CDR2 YYEEEE. The CDR3 runs 15 residues. V was pared by 4 bases and J by 1 base, with 7 bases of the junction left unmatched. CDR3 DNA: TGTGCCAGCAGCGTCACCGGGACAGAGAACACTGAAGCTTTCTTT. The encoded protein is CASSVTGTENTEAFF.

The rearrangement uses TRBV5-1 and TRBJ1-4, with D perhaps matching TRBD1 (5 bases). CDR1 is SGHRS and CDR2 is YFSETQ in the germline V gene. V lost 0 bases, J lost 5 bases, and 5 bases lay in between. This CDR3 comprises 13 residues. CDR3 DNA: TGCGCCAGCAGCTTGGCAGGGAATGAAAAACTGTTTTTT. Amino acid sequence: CASSLAGNEKLFF.

The chain links TRBV27 to TRBJ1-1; 7 bases are a match to TRBD1. V trimming: 3 bases; J trimming: 11 bases; junction bases outside the gene matches: 15. This CDR3 has 15 amino acids. The V gene's germline CDR1 is MNHEY and CDR2 SMNVEV (reference sequence). CDR3: CASSFAATGSRNAFF. Written as DNA, the CDR3 is TGTGCCAGCAGTTTCGCGGCGACAGGGAGTAGGAATGCTTTCTTT.

This sequence joins TRBV12-3 or TRBV12-4 and TRBJ2-2, with D hard to call. Trimming removed 3 bases from V and 4 bases from J, with 3 bases in between. The CDR3 has 12 amino acids. The CDR3 loop is CASSFFTGELFF. In DNA form, the CDR3 reads TGTGCCAGCAGTTTCTTCACCGGGGAGCTGTTTTTT.

V usage is TRBV19 and J usage is TRBJ2-3; no definite D call. This CDR3 has 14 amino acids. Trimming took off 3 bases at V and 3 bases at J, with 10 bases between the two ends. The germline V gene has CDR1 LNHDA and CDR2 SQIVND (reference sequence). CDR3 nucleotide sequence: TGTGCCAGTAGTATCTCTAGTAGGACAGATACGCAGTATTTT. Translation gives CASSISSRTDTQYF.

The chain uses TRBV5-1 and TRBJ1-4; TRBD1 aligns across 7 bases. J was trimmed by 0 bases and V by 2 bases; bases with no gene match: 7. The germline V gene encodes CDR1 SGHRS and CDR2 YFSETQ. The length of the CDR3 is 17 residues. CDR3 sequence (DNA): TGCGCCAGCAGCTTTCAGGGGGGATCTGCAACTAATGAAAAACTGTTTTTT. It yields the protein CASSFQGGSATNEKLFF.

The rearrangement links TRBV19 to TRBJ1-5; D is unclear. CDR1 and CDR2 (germline): LNHDA, SQIVND (reference sequence). V shed 3 bases and J shed 1 base, with 7 bases lying between them. This CDR3 spans 14 amino acids. CDR3 in DNA: TGTGCCAGTAGTATCGCACAAAGCAATCAGCCCCAGCATTTT. Protein product: CASSIAQSNQPQHF.

The chain couples TRBV27 to TRBJ1-2; D possibly corresponds to TRBD1 (6 bases). Trimming took 5 bases from V and 6 from J, leaving 13 bases between them. From germline, CDR1 is MNHEY and CDR2 SMNVEV (reference sequence). There are 13 residues in the CDR3. The CDR3 here is CASSPTGGHGYTF. Written as DNA, the CDR3 is TGTGCCAGCAGTCCCACGGGGGGCCATGGCTACACCTTC.

V usage is TRBV24-1 and J usage is TRBJ2-3, with D possibly being TRBD1 (6 bases). V was cut by 4 bases and J by 6 bases, with 19 bases left in between. CDR1 and CDR2 from the germline V gene are KGHDR and SFDVKD. The CDR3 loop spans 16 amino acids. CDR3 loop: CATSERDTSKGDTQYF. CDR3 sequence (DNA): TGTGCCACCAGTGAACGGGACACTTCAAAGGGGGATACGCAGTATTTT.

The V call is TRBV5-4, the J call TRBJ2-7, with unresolved D. V was clipped by 2 bases and J by 4 bases, with 10 bases between them. From germline, CDR1 is SGHNT and CDR2 YYREEE (reference sequence). This CDR3 comprises 13 residues. The CDR3 nucleotides read TGTGCCAGCAGCTTCGGAGTGGCGTACGAGCAGTACTTC. Its protein product is CASSFGVAYEQYF.

V usage is TRBV4-1 and J usage is TRBJ2-1; the match to TRBD1 covers 9 bases. The germline gives CDR1 MGHRA, CDR2 YSYEKL. V lost 2 bases to trimming and J lost 5 bases; unmatched junction nucleotides: 7. CDR3 length: 16 amino acids. CDR3 nucleotide sequence: TGCGCCAGCAGCCAACCCGGGACAGGGAGACACAATGAGCAGTTCTTC. Protein: CASSQPGTGRHNEQFF.

This chain uses TRBV6-5 with TRBJ2-1, with TRBD1 matching 7 bases. The CDR3 loop spans 13 amino acids. V was clipped by 0 bases and J by 7 bases; unmatched bases: 0. CDR1 is MNHEY and CDR2 is SVGAGI in the germline V gene. The CDR3 loop reads CASSYSTGNEQFF. In DNA form, the CDR3 reads TGTGCCAGCAGTTACTCGACAGGGAATGAGCAGTTCTTC.

The V and J genes are TRBV30 and TRBJ2-3, with a weak D call TRBD2 (6 bases). CDR3 length: 13 residues. V dropped 1 base and J dropped 4 bases, with 9 bases sitting between them. The germline V gene has CDR1 GTSNPN and CDR2 SVGIG (reference sequence). The CDR3 loop is CAWSEGGADTQYF. The CDR3 DNA is TGTGCCTGGAGTGAGGGCGGGGCAGATACGCAGTATTTT.

The genes are TRBV30 and TRBJ1-1; D remains ambiguous. Trimming pared 4 bases from V and 3 bases from J, leaving 12 bases between. The CDR3 runs 13 residues. CDR1 GTSNPN and CDR2 SVGIG come from the germline V gene (reference sequence). In DNA, the CDR3 is TGTGCCTGGACGGGAGATACATACACTGAAGCTTTCTTT. This encodes CAWTGDTYTEAFF.

This sequence joins TRBV27 and TRBJ2-1, with a tentative D call TRBD2 (5 bases). The CDR3 is 14 residues long. The germline V and J ends were trimmed by 5 bases and 3 bases, with 11 bases remaining between them. The germline V gene has CDR1 MNHEY and CDR2 SMNVEV (reference sequence). In nucleotides, the CDR3 is TGTGCCAGCAGTATACAGCGGAGCTACAATGAGCAGTTCTTC. This sequence encodes CASSIQRSYNEQFF.

The J gene is TRBJ1-5, the V gene TRBV12-3 or TRBV12-4; unclear D gene. The CDR3 runs 12 residues. V was shortened by 6 bases and J by 0 bases, with 3 bases between the two germline ends. The CDR3 sequence: CASSYSNQPQHF. In DNA, the CDR3 is TGTGCCAGCAGCTATAGCAATCAGCCCCAGCATTTT.

V and J are TRBV4-3 and TRBJ2-2; 10 nucleotides align to TRBD2. The trim removed 0 bases at V and 0 bases at J, leaving 7 bases unmatched. Germline V gives CDR1 LGHNA, CDR2 YSLEER. CDR3 length equals 19 residues. The CDR3, as DNA: TGCGCCAGCAGCCAAGAAGCTCAGCGGGGGGGCGCGAACACCGGGGAGCTGTTTTTT. Amino acid sequence: CASSQEAQRGGANTGELFF.

V gene TRBV2 combines with J gene TRBJ1-2, with a possible D match to TRBD1 (5 bases). The CDR3 extends over 12 amino acids. Germline V lookup: CDR1 SNHLY, CDR2 FYNNEI. Trimming removed 11 bases from V and 0 bases from J, with 10 bases in between. The CDR3, as DNA: TGTGCCGGGGGGAAGGCTAACTATGGCTACACCTTC. It codes for CAGGKANYGYTF.

The V call is TRBV27, the J call TRBJ2-1; D is perhaps TRBD1 (5 bases). This CDR3 has 14 residues. Per germline, CDR1 MNHEY and CDR2 SMNVEV (reference sequence). Trimming pared 2 bases from V and 4 bases from J, leaving 9 bases between. CDR3 in DNA: TGTGCCAGCAGTTTAGGACACCGATACAATGAGCAGTTCTTC. This gives the protein CASSLGHRYNEQFF.

CDR3 DNA: TGTGCCAGCAGCCAAGTACTGAAGACAGGGATTTCGAACACTGAAGCTTTCTTT. Its translation: CASSQVLKTGISNTEAFF. The V call is TRBV14, the J call TRBJ1-1, with TRBD1 matching 7 bases. The trim removed 1 base at V and 1 base at J, leaving 12 bases unmatched. The CDR3 consists of 18 residues. The germline gives CDR1 SGHDN, CDR2 FVKESK.

The rearrangement uses TRBV7-6 and TRBJ2-7, with D uncertain. V was shortened by 5 bases and J by 6 bases, with 20 bases between the two germline ends. This CDR3 spans 15 amino acids. The V gene's germline CDR1 is SGHVS and CDR2 FNYEAQ. The CDR3 spells CASSRHTLLAPEQYF. In DNA, the CDR3 is TGTGCCAGCAGCCGCCATACCTTATTAGCCCCCGAGCAGTACTTC.

The chain is built from TRBV13 and TRBJ2-1; tentative D call: TRBD2 (6 bases). This CDR3 comprises 15 residues. Germline lookup yields CDR1 PRHDT and CDR2 FYEKMQ (reference sequence). Trimming took off 3 bases at V and 6 bases at J, with 15 bases between the two ends. The CDR3 region has the DNA TGTGCCAGCAGCTTTGCGGGGCTTGGTGGCAATGAGCAGTTCTTC. Translation gives CASSFAGLGGNEQFF.

This clone was observed once. This sequence joins TRBV28 and TRBJ1-2; D perhaps matches TRBD1 (6 bases). V dropped 9 bases and J dropped 8 bases, with 16 bases sitting between them. Germline values: CDR1 MDHEN, CDR2 SYDVKM. The CDR3 is 12 amino acids. This CDR3 is CASYRELGGYTF. CDR3 DNA: TGTGCCAGTTACAGGGAGTTGGGCGGCTACACCTTC.

This chain joins TRBV30 and TRBJ2-2; D gene unclear. V was clipped by 0 bases and J by 1 base, with 3 bases between them. The CDR3 runs 13 residues. The germline V gene has CDR1 GTSNPN and CDR2 SVGIG (reference sequence). The CDR3 DNA reads TGTGCCTGGAGTGTCCAGAACACCGGGGAGCTGTTTTTT. It specifies CAWSVQNTGELFF.